Shown below are 27 T cell receptor beta chains from a single sample sequenced in a study of T-cell reconstitution after alpha-beta-depleted transplantation in children. Unique molecular identifiers were incorporated into the prepared TCRbeta library. TCRdb called the PCR reads again in MiXCR, with one record for every CDR3 protein. The table records approximately 390,000 distinct CDR3 sequences, approximately 11% of them present only once. The sample consisted of PBMCs from the stem cell graft donor, taken from the stem cell graft. The receptors stem from a human donor who donated a stem cell graft to a child with acute myeloid leukemia.

The DNA of the CDR3 is TGTGCCAGTAGTATTTCGAGCCCACAGATGGATGGCTACACCTTC. It encodes CASSISSPQMDGYTF. The gene calls are TRBV19 and TRBJ1-2, with unresolved D. Trimming removed 3 bases from V and 6 bases from J, with 17 bases in between. Per germline, CDR1 LNHDA and CDR2 SQIVND (reference sequence). This CDR3 is built from 15 residues.

This clonotype was detected a few times. The genes are TRBV19 and TRBJ2-2; weak D call: TRBD1 (6 bases). Looked up from germline, CDR1 is LNHDA and CDR2 is SQIVND (reference sequence). There are 12 residues in the CDR3. V was cut by 5 bases and J by 8 bases, with 9 bases left in between. The CDR3 DNA is TGTGCCAGTAGTGTACAGGGAGGGGAGCTGTTTTTT. This codes for CASSVQGGELFF.

This clonotype was observed a few times. The rearrangement joins TRBV20-1 to TRBJ2-2; 14 bases are shared with TRBD2. Germline V gene lookup returns CDR1 DFQATT and CDR2 SNEGSKA (reference sequence). The CDR3 spans 17 residues. Trimming cost V 3 bases and J 5 bases; bases outside gene matches: 8. CDR3 sequence reads: CSASPGTSGRDTGELFF. DNA of the CDR3: TGCAGTGCTAGCCCAGGGACTAGCGGGAGAGATACCGGGGAGCTGTTTTTT.

J is TRBJ1-2 and V is TRBV20-1; TRBD1 might be the D (5 bases). Germline CDR1 and CDR2: DFQATT and SNEGSKA (reference sequence). The CDR3 contains 14 residues. V lost 4 bases and J lost 6, with 18 bases in between. The CDR3, as DNA: TGCAGTGCTACCGATTCCGGGGCCCATCATGGCTACACCTTC. As protein: CSATDSGAHHGYTF.

In this sample, this clonotype turned up many times. The V gene is TRBV6-1, the J gene TRBJ1-3; D is ambiguous. The CDR3 runs 15 residues. Germline CDR1 MNHNS, CDR2 SASEGT. Trimming cost V 1 base and J 6 bases, with 13 bases left between them. The CDR3 protein is CASSEGWAGKNTIYF. CDR3 in DNA: TGTGCCAGCAGTGAAGGATGGGCGGGAAAAAACACCATATATTTT.

The chain has TRBV12-3 or TRBV12-4 and TRBJ2-5, with TRBD2 matching over 11 bases. The V segment lost 0 bases and the J segment 5 bases; nucleotides outside the gene matches: 2. The CDR3 is made up of 15 amino acids. The CDR3 sequence: CASSLASGREETQYF. The CDR3 nucleotides read TGTGCCAGCAGTTTAGCTAGCGGGAGGGAGGAGACCCAGTACTTC.

This clonotype was seen repeatedly, ten times or more. V usage is TRBV5-1 and J usage is TRBJ2-7; 8 bases align to TRBD1. CDR3 size: 14 residues. Per the germline V gene, CDR1 is SGHRS and CDR2 is YFSETQ. The ends lost 5 bases at V and 3 bases at J; junction bases unmatched: 7. This CDR3 is CASSLTGEDYEQYF. Here the CDR3 DNA reads TGCGCCAGCAGTTTGACAGGGGAGGACTACGAGCAGTACTTC.

This clonotype has just a few counts. The V call is TRBV5-1, the J call TRBJ1-1; the D is unclear. The CDR3 spans 13 residues. V was trimmed by 5 bases and J by 2 bases, leaving 10 bases between them. CDR1 SGHRS and CDR2 YFSETQ come from the germline V gene. CDR3 sequence (DNA): TGCGCCAGCAGAATAACCGTAAACACTGAAGCTTTCTTT. Translation gives CASRITVNTEAFF.

This clonotype was picked up many times. V and J are TRBV20-1 and TRBJ1-5; no reliable D call. Between the trimmed V and J ends, which lost 3 bases and 3 bases, there was a span of 6 bases. Germline CDR1 reads DFQATT; CDR2 reads SNEGSKA (reference sequence). This CDR3 contains 12 residues. The CDR3 region is CSARVHNQPQHF. The CDR3 bases are TGCAGTGCTAGGGTGCACAATCAGCCCCAGCATTTT.

This clonotype was picked up a small number of times. V and J are TRBV6-1 and TRBJ2-4; D gene unclear. CDR3 length equals 16 residues. CDR1 is MNHNS and CDR2 is SASEGT in the germline V gene. Trimming removed 2 bases from V and 1 base from J, with 12 bases in between. CDR3 sequence: CASSESLGIAKNIQYF. In DNA, the CDR3 is TGTGCCAGCAGTGAATCGCTGGGGATCGCCAAAAACATTCAGTACTTC.

This clonotype was detected a few times. The CDR3 protein is CAISVQQIQETQYF. CDR3 nucleotide sequence: TGTGCCATCAGCGTACAGCAGATTCAAGAGACCCAGTACTTC. The J gene is TRBJ2-5, the V gene TRBV10-3; D unresolved. Trimming took 6 bases from V and 2 from J, leaving 13 bases between them. Germline V lookup: CDR1 ENHRY, CDR2 SYGVKD. CDR3 length: 14 residues.

This clonotype was seen repeatedly, ten times or more. This CDR3 reads CASSLVPGEAFF. The CDR3 region has the DNA TGTGCCAGCAGCTTGGTACCGGGTGAAGCTTTCTTT. The J gene is TRBJ1-1, the V gene TRBV5-6; D call uncertain. This CDR3 comprises 12 residues. Germline CDR1 and CDR2: SGHDT and YYEEEE. The V end lost 0 bases, the J end lost 7 bases, and 7 bases lay between the germline ends.

This clonotype was found a few times. The chain recombines TRBV19 with TRBJ1-5; D call uncertain. This CDR3 is 12 amino acids long. Trimming shortened V by 8 bases and J by 7 bases, and 12 bases separated the two germline ends. The V gene's germline CDR1 is LNHDA and CDR2 SQIVND (reference sequence). The CDR3 coding sequence is TGTGCCAGTGGAGAGAAGAGCCAGCCCCAGCATTTT. This codes for CASGEKSQPQHF. Full variable domain (missing parts from reference TRBV19 and TRBJ1-5): DGGITQSPKYLFRKEGQNVTLSCEQNLNHDAMYWYRQDPGQGLRLIYYSQIVNDFQKGDIAEGYSVSREKKESFPLTVTSAQKNPTAFYLCASGEKSQPQHFGDGTRLSIL.

CDR3 sequence (DNA): TGTGCCAGCAGCAGCAAACAGGTTGACACTGAAGCTTTCTTT. Translated: CASSSKQVDTEAFF. The J gene is TRBJ1-1, the V gene TRBV21-1; no check of the table's D call, TRBD1, against the DNA was made. TRBV21-1 is an annotated pseudogene. The CDR3 spans 14 residues.

As concerns this clonotype: The CDR3 end shows no conserved phenylalanine or tryptophan, and so a read error is likely. The V and J genes are TRBV6-1 and TRBJ2-7, with 9 bases aligning to TRBD2. This CDR3 region has 15 residues. Germline-derived CDR1 and CDR2 are MNHNS and SASEGT. Trimming at V came to 6 bases and at J to 4 bases, leaving 10 bases not matched to a gene. This CDR3 reads CASSTPASGTYEQYL. CDR3 nucleotides: TGTGCCAGCAGCACCCCGGCTAGCGGGACGTACGAGCAGTACTTG.

This clonotype turned up a few times. V and J are TRBV5-1 and TRBJ2-2; D is unresolved. The CDR3 is 17 residues long. Germline V gives CDR1 SGHRS, CDR2 YFSETQ. V was cut by 0 bases and J by 0 bases, with 12 bases left in between. The CDR3 DNA reads as TGCGCCAGCAGCTTGGACCCAGAAATCCCGAACACCGGGGAGCTGTTTTTT. Amino acids: CASSLDPEIPNTGELFF. Drawing the rest from reference TRBV5-1 and TRBJ2-2, the complete variable domain is KAGVTQTPRYLIKTRGQQVTLSCSPISGHRSVSWYQQTPGQGLQFLFEYFSETQRNKGNFPGRFSGRQFSNSRSEMNVSTLELGDSALYLCASSLDPEIPNTGELFFGEGSRLTVL.

The V and J genes are TRBV10-3 and TRBJ2-3; D ambiguous. The germline gives CDR1 ENHRY, CDR2 SYGVKD. The CDR3 is 15 residues long. With 6 bases removed from V and 0 bases from J, the gap between germline ends came to 13 bases. In nucleotides, the CDR3 is TGTGCCATCAGACCGACTGGCGGTAGCACAGATACGCAGTATTTT. Amino acid sequence: CAIRPTGGSTDTQYF.

This clonotype came up many times. The rearrangement uses TRBV5-1 and TRBJ1-1, with D maybe TRBD1 (5 bases). The V end lost 0 bases, the J end lost 3 bases, and 12 bases lay between the germline ends. The germline V gene encodes CDR1 SGHRS and CDR2 YFSETQ. The length of the CDR3 is 15 residues. This CDR3 reads CASSLVWGGDTEAFF. The CDR3 region has the DNA TGCGCCAGCAGCTTGGTATGGGGAGGGGACACTGAAGCTTTCTTT. Variable domain in full (rest from reference TRBV5-1 and TRBJ1-1): KAGVTQTPRYLIKTRGQQVTLSCSPISGHRSVSWYQQTPGQGLQFLFEYFSETQRNKGNFPGRFSGRQFSNSRSEMNVSTLELGDSALYLCASSLVWGGDTEAFFGQGTRLTVV.

J is TRBJ1-1 and V is TRBV7-9; D is ambiguous. Trimming shortened V by 1 base and J by 5 bases, and 5 bases separated the two germline ends. This CDR3 has 12 residues. Germline-derived CDR1 and CDR2 are SEHNR and FQNEAQ (reference sequence). CDR3 coding DNA: TGTGCCAGCAGCTTAGGGGAAACTGAAGCTTTCTTT. This codes for CASSLGETEAFF.

A word on this clonotype: A read error may account for a junction end that differs from germline. V is TRBV5-1 and J is TRBJ2-2; TRBD1 agrees at 7 bases. Looked up from germline, CDR1 is SGHRS and CDR2 is YFSETQ. The CDR3 is made up of 15 amino acids. The CDR3 sequence: CASSLRQGSTGALFF. The CDR3 DNA reads TGCGCCAGCAGCCTGCGACAGGGTAGCACCGGGGCGCTGTTTTTT.

The V and J genes are TRBV6-2 or TRBV6-3 and TRBJ2-3; D might be TRBD1 (5 bases). The CDR3 consists of 16 residues. V lost 4 bases, J lost 2 bases, and 16 bases lay in between. The germline gives CDR1 MNHEY, CDR2 SVGEGT. The DNA for the CDR3 is TGTGCCAGCAGTTGCTCGACCAGGGCATACACAGATACGCAGTATTTT. Its protein product is CASSCSTRAYTDTQYF.

The table lists this clonotype with a few counts. This chain joins TRBV5-1 and TRBJ2-3; unclear D gene. V was clipped by 0 bases and J by 5 bases, with 13 bases between them. The germline gives CDR1 SGHRS, CDR2 YFSETQ. The CDR3 extends over 15 amino acids. CDR3 sequence reads: CASSLAAPGRDTQYF. The CDR3 nucleotides are TGCGCCAGCAGCTTGGCGGCCCCCGGCAGAGATACGCAGTATTTT.

The V gene is TRBV3-1, the J gene TRBJ1-1, with D hard to call. Germline V gene sequence: CDR1 LGHDT, CDR2 YNNKEL (reference sequence). The CDR3 is 15 residues long. Trimming pared 3 bases from V and 4 bases from J, leaving 15 bases between. CDR3: CASSQSGGLPTEAFF. CDR3 coding DNA: TGTGCCAGCAGCCAGTCTGGAGGGTTGCCCACTGAAGCTTTCTTT.

The DNA for the CDR3 is TGCGCCAGCAGCCCGTTACTCGACAGCTACAATGAGCAGTTCTTC. Its translation: CASSPLLDSYNEQFF. This chain uses TRBV5-1 with TRBJ2-1; D perhaps matches TRBD1 (5 bases). Trimming took 4 bases from V and 3 from J, leaving 14 bases between them. The germline CDR1 and CDR2 sequences are SGHRS and YFSETQ. The CDR3 is 15 residues long.

The chain employs TRBV14 and TRBJ2-1; TRBD1 or TRBD2 may be the D gene (5 bases each). CDR1 is SGHDN and CDR2 is FVKESK in the germline V gene. The CDR3 has 12 residues. V was cut by 4 bases and J by 10 bases, with 11 bases left in between. CDR3 coding DNA: TGTGCCAGCAGCCCGGGACCGACCGAGCAGTTCTTC. Its protein is CASSPGPTEQFF.

Ten or more counts support this clonotype. The chain uses TRBV5-6 and TRBJ2-1; D possibly matches TRBD1 or TRBD2 (6 bases each). V lost 1 base to trimming and J lost 0 bases, with 11 bases between them. The CDR3 totals 16 residues. The germline V gene encodes CDR1 SGHDT and CDR2 YYEEEE. The CDR3 DNA is TGTGCCAGCAGCTTGAGGGGGGCCCTCTCCTACAATGAGCAGTTCTTC. Protein product: CASSLRGALSYNEQFF.

The chain joins TRBV11-2 to TRBJ1-2; 9 positions agree with TRBD1. The CDR3 covers 16 residues. The germline V gene encodes CDR1 SGHAT and CDR2 FQNNGV. The junction had 8 bases not matched to a gene; V was cut back by 1 base and J by 5 bases. CDR3 in amino acids: CASSLARGQGGYGYTF. The DNA for the CDR3 is TGTGCCAGCAGCTTAGCCCGGGGACAGGGTGGTTATGGCTACACCTTC. Supplemented by reference TRBV11-2 and TRBJ1-2, the full variable domain reads EAGVAQSPRYKIIEKRQSVAFWCNPISGHATLYWYQQILGQGPKLLIQFQNNGVVDDSQLPKDRFSAERLKGVDSTLKIQPAKLEDSAVYLCASSLARGQGGYGYTFGSGTRLTVV.